Sequencing of this T cell receptor (delta chain) was carried out in a study of gamma-delta chains in newborns, infants, children. Study summary: Innate gammadelta T cells reportedly expand polyclonally right after birth, driven by microbial exposure, per the title.

Per germline, CDR1 GEAIGNYY and CDR2 EKD. There are 15 residues in the CDR3. With 0 bases removed from V and 5 bases from J, the gap between germline ends came to 15 bases. TCRdb reanalyzed the reads using CATT. The data contain approximately 4,100 delta-chain clones, 4% to 5% of them singletons. This clone is labeled as large (0.1 to 1%). Other DNA sequences in the sample encode the same CDR3. The specimen was blood. This clonotype was sampled from a child who was a newborn, infant or young child, either healthy, febrile or measles-vaccinated (not recorded which). The gene calls are TRDV2 and TRDJ1, with D unresolved. CDR3 in amino acids: CACDTVSPGQDKLIF. DNA of the CDR3: TGTGCCTGTGACACCGTCTCCCCAGGGCAAGATAAACTCATCTTT.